The entry that follows covers one T cell receptor (beta chain) sequence. Its recognized antigen is unknown. No per-base quality is available; no much larger clone lies one base away. The time point label of this sample denotes: about 28 days (+/-7) after the second vaccine dose. Because spike-specific TCR depth and breadth did not differ between the two schedules, AZD1222 recipients who got a second dose at roughly 4 weeks were pooled with those who got a second dose at roughly 12 weeks. Samples from vaccinated people were obtained from the UK trials COV001 and COV002, which included a single-blind randomized controlled phase 2/3 trial of AZD1222 (ChAdOx1 nCoV-19) in healthy adults. For TCRbeta chain sequencing, PBMC samples were collected from trial participants at day 0 and at day 28 after the second dose. The CDR3 regions of human TCRbeta chains were analyzed by immunosequencing. As for the authors' bioinformatics: Repertoire TCRs were checked for matches against a reference library of SARS-CoV-2-specific TCRs that had been generated using the MIRA antigen-specificity platform. Breadth meant the fraction of unique TCRs that were SARS-CoV-2-associated, whereas depth meant the fraction of total T cells that were SARS-CoV-2-associated. Each spike-specific TCR was assigned to its reactive spike region and to a CD4 or CD8 class using the MIRA data. Log10-transformed breadth and depth values were compared by one-way ANOVA with Sidak's multiple comparisons tests. TCRdb mirrors the immuneACCESS table, restricted to in-frame sequences. Some clones are absent from its copies; in checked studies, under half trace to an unresolved V gene, and the reason for the others is unknown. V, J and clone size reflect that table, while D and trimming were determined from the DNA. This sample holds some 130,000 clones; roughly 93% were observed only once. Roughly 7% of the sample is in the top ten clones.

This sample stems from a study of T cell responses to AZD1222 COVID-19 vaccine (dated by TCRdb to 2020 to 2022). Regarding the complete study: TCR sequencing covered roughly 230 trial participants: 200 to 220 given two doses of AZD1222 and some 25 given two doses of MenACWY control vaccine. Trial participants were enrolled by age into subgroups of 18-55, 56-69 and 70-plus years, and roughly 150, 30 and 60 TCR-sequenced participants, respectively, were included in these subgroups. Study-wide conclusions, independent of this receptor: Epitopes outside the regions mutated in the B.1.351 and B.1.1.7 variants were reportedly recognized by nearly half of the unique spike-specific TCRs. Participants were mostly white British and included more females than males, and it was suggested by the authors that clonal diversity may have been underestimated. The whole spike protein was spanned by vaccine-associated CD4 TCRs, and dominant responses were seen in regions 160-218 and 743-854. A significant rise in spike-specific TCR breadth and depth was observed after two AZD1222 doses relative to day 0 and relative to MenACWY recipients. Conclusions about previously exposed vaccinees were limited because only six AZD1222 recipients were SARS-CoV-2 seropositive at baseline. In the small 56-69-year group, the increase in depth fell short of significance, most likely because of low power. No day 14 peak-response samples were available, so repertoires were characterized only after the peak T cell response.

Relative to germline, V is 5 bases shorter and J is 6 bases shorter, with 13 bases between their ends. The germline V gene (reference sequence) specifies SGHAT as CDR1 and FQDESV as CDR2. Including the terminal cysteine and phenylalanine, the CDR3 comprises 13 residues. Solely the CDR3 DNA is kept, with 39 bases framed from the first base. This TCR came from an adult who received the AZD1222 COVID-19 vaccine. The sample in question was peripheral blood, obtained 28 days after the second AZD1222 dose. The rearrangement joined TRBV11-1 to TRBJ1-1; tentative D gene TRBD1, with 5 bases matching. The CDR3 region: CASSPRRGSEAFF. Read as DNA, the sequence is TGTGCCAGCAGCCCTCGTAGGGGATCTGAAGCTTTCTTT.